Following are 17 T cell receptor beta chains from one sample sequenced in a study of T cell repertoires in cytomegalovirus infection. TCRdb independently ran MiXCR on the reads; one entry per CDR3 protein. This table holds approximately 250,000 distinct CDR3 sequences, 6.5% found once. The sample comprised PBMCs. The receptors shown here come from a human donor in good health (CMV status not recorded). Some clones in this sample may be carry-over from other donors' samples.

Many counts were recorded for this clonotype. V gene TRBV29-1 combines with J gene TRBJ1-5; D perhaps matches TRBD1 (6 bases). Trimming left V 7 bases short and J 0 bases short, with 10 bases between. The CDR3 is 13 amino acids. The germline V gene encodes CDR1 SQVTM and CDR2 ANQGSEA. The CDR3 is CSAQGHSNQPQHF. CDR3 nucleotide sequence: TGCAGCGCACAGGGCCATAGCAATCAGCCCCAGCATTTT.

This clonotype was observed at least ten times. This sequence joins TRBV6-2 or TRBV6-3 and TRBJ1-5, with D perhaps matching TRBD1 (5 bases). Germline-derived CDR1 and CDR2 are MNHEY and SVGEGT. V was clipped by 6 bases and J by 4 bases, with 13 bases between them. The CDR3 totals 14 residues. The CDR3 coding sequence is TGTGCCAGCAGCCACGGGGCCAGTAATCAGCCCCAGCATTTT. Amino acids: CASSHGASNQPQHF.

In its sample, this clonotype was seen many times. The rearrangement links TRBV19 to TRBJ1-6; D might be TRBD1 (5 bases). CDR1 is LNHDA and CDR2 is SQIVND in the germline V gene (reference sequence). This CDR3 spans 17 amino acids. V gave up 6 bases and J gave up 0 bases, with 15 bases separating them. The DNA for the CDR3 is TGTGCCAGTAGGAGTGACAGTTTCAGCTCCTATAATTCACCCCTCCACTTT. Residues: CASRSDSFSSYNSPLHF.

This clonotype was picked up many times. This chain connects TRBV28 to TRBJ1-2; D not resolved. Trimming removed 1 base at V and 4 bases at J, with 7 bases between. Germline V gives CDR1 MDHEN, CDR2 SYDVKM. The CDR3 has 13 amino acids. The CDR3 loop is CASSLLGPYGYTF. The CDR3, as DNA: TGTGCCAGCAGTTTATTGGGTCCCTATGGCTACACCTTC.

The rearrangement uses TRBV5-1 and TRBJ1-1; the D gene is possibly TRBD1 (6 bases). This CDR3 is built from 16 residues. V gave up 4 bases and J gave up 1 base, with 17 bases separating them. CDR1 and CDR2 (germline): SGHRS, YFSETQ. In DNA form, the CDR3 reads TGCGCCAGCAGCACCCGGGGCAGGGGCCCGAACACTGAAGCTTTCTTT. It codes for CASSTRGRGPNTEAFF.

This clonotype was counted ten times or more. The chain is built from TRBV7-2 and TRBJ2-2; possibly TRBD1 for D (5 bases). V was clipped by 3 bases and J by 7 bases, with 12 bases between them. Germline V lookup: CDR1 SGHTA, CDR2 FQGNSA. The CDR3 loop spans 14 amino acids. CDR3 nucleotide sequence: TGTGCCAGCAGCTTTAGGGGTCTCGGCGGGGAGCTGTTTTTT. This sequence encodes CASSFRGLGGELFF.

This clonotype was counted many times. The chain carries TRBV20-1 and TRBJ1-5; D may be TRBD1 (5 bases). The CDR3 is made up of 14 amino acids. V was pared by 4 bases and J by 0 bases, with 10 bases between. Germline assignment: CDR1 DFQATT and CDR2 SNEGSKA (reference sequence). In DNA form, the CDR3 reads TGCAGTGCTACCCAGGGAAATAGCAATCAGCCCCAGCATTTT. Encoded protein: CSATQGNSNQPQHF.

This clonotype was seen a handful of times. The rearrangement uses TRBV29-1 and TRBJ2-3; weak D call: TRBD1 (7 bases). The V gene's germline CDR1 is SQVTM and CDR2 ANQGSEA. This CDR3 has 13 amino acids. The V end lost 7 bases, the J end lost 1 base, and 12 bases lay between the germline ends. The CDR3 sequence: CSARGEGTDTQYF. In DNA, the CDR3 is TGCAGCGCCAGGGGGGAGGGCACAGATACGCAGTATTTT.

This clonotype has at least ten counts. The chain is built from TRBV7-2 and TRBJ2-3, with D possibly being TRBD1 (6 bases). This CDR3 is 12 amino acids long. The germline V gene encodes CDR1 SGHTA and CDR2 FQGNSA. V was trimmed by 1 base and J by 8 bases, leaving 7 bases between them. The CDR3 reads CASSLEGVTQYF. CDR3 DNA sequence: TGTGCCAGCAGCTTAGAGGGGGTTACGCAGTATTTT. Full variable domain (missing parts from reference TRBV7-2 and TRBJ2-3): GAGVSQSPSNKVTEKGKDVELRCDPISGHTALYWYRQSLGQGLEFLIYFQGNSAPDKSGLPSDRFSAERTGGSVSTLTIQRTQQEDSAVYLCASSLEGVTQYFGPGTRLTVL.

This clonotype was recorded many times. The chain joins TRBV18 to TRBJ2-1; TRBD2 aligns across 7 bases. Germline-derived CDR1 and CDR2 are KGHSH and LQKENI. J was trimmed by 5 bases and V by 0 bases; bases with no gene match: 16. The CDR3 sequence is 19 residues long. CDR3: CASSPPYGGGAVINNEQFF. The CDR3, as DNA: TGTGCCAGCTCACCACCGTACGGGGGAGGGGCAGTGATTAACAATGAGCAGTTCTTC. The whole variable domain, remainder taken from reference TRBV18 and TRBJ2-1, is NAGVMQNPRHLVRRRGQEARLRCSPMKGHSHVYWYRQLPEEGLKFMVYLQKENIIDESGMPKERFSAEFPKEGPSILRIQQVVRGDSAAYFCASSPPYGGGAVINNEQFFGPGTRLTVL.

This clonotype was found a few times. This rearrangement joins TRBV6-5 to TRBJ2-1, with D perhaps being TRBD1 or TRBD2 (5 bases each). The germline V and J ends were trimmed by 0 bases and 9 bases, with 24 bases remaining between them. The CDR3 length is 18 residues. Germline V gene lookup returns CDR1 MNHEY and CDR2 SVGAGI. The CDR3: CASSYSQGLGEGTIEQFF. The CDR3, as DNA: TGTGCCAGCAGTTACTCGCAGGGTTTGGGGGAAGGCACAATTGAGCAGTTCTTC.

In this sample, this clonotype turned up a few times. The chain is built from TRBV20-1 and TRBJ2-5, with D unclear. Per the germline V gene, CDR1 is DFQATT and CDR2 is SNEGSKA (reference sequence). The CDR3 is 12 amino acids. The germline V and J ends were trimmed by 5 bases and 6 bases, with 13 bases remaining between them. In DNA, the CDR3 is TGCAGTGCTTTTAACTGGAAAAAGACCCAGTACTTC. Translation gives CSAFNWKKTQYF.

This clonotype was seen ten or more times. The chain uses TRBV11-2 and TRBJ2-5; 7 bases line up with TRBD2. Germline-derived CDR1 and CDR2 are SGHAT and FQNNGV. The CDR3 contains 20 residues. J gave up 0 bases and V 7 bases, and 23 bases lay outside the gene matches. This CDR3 reads CASTLNPQSGLGEYQETQYF. DNA for the CDR3: TGTGCCAGCACGCTAAACCCCCAGTCCGGACTAGGGGAGTACCAAGAGACCCAGTACTTC.

This clonotype was counted many times. V is TRBV6-6 and J is TRBJ2-2, with a possible D match to TRBD2 (6 bases). V was pared by 2 bases and J by 11 bases, with 12 bases between. CDR3 length equals 13 residues. Germline CDR1 MNHNY, CDR2 SVGAGI (reference sequence). CDR3 in amino acids: CASSYGGGVELFF. The CDR3 DNA reads as TGTGCCAGCAGTTACGGCGGCGGGGTTGAGCTGTTTTTT.

There are many counts of this clonotype. The chain joins TRBV6-1 to TRBJ2-2, with 8 nucleotides matching TRBD1. The CDR3 covers 16 residues. With 2 bases clipped from V and 4 bases from J, the junction kept 6 bases outside the gene matches. CDR1 is MNHNS and CDR2 is SASEGT in the germline V gene. The CDR3 nucleotides are TGTGCCAGCAGTGAATGGACAGGGATTGGCACCGGGGAGCTGTTTTTT. Its protein product is CASSEWTGIGTGELFF.

The sample holds many counts of this clonotype. This rearrangement joins TRBV12-3 or TRBV12-4 to TRBJ1-6, with 9 bases lining up with TRBD1. Trimming removed 7 bases from V and 10 bases from J; junction bases left unmatched: 8. The CDR3 totals 14 residues. DNA of the CDR3: TGTGCCAGCACCCTGGGACAGGGTGGCTCACCCCTCCACTTT. This gives the protein CASTLGQGGSPLHF.

This clonotype was counted only a few times. The chain couples TRBV5-1 to TRBJ2-7; tentatively, D is TRBD1 (6 bases). The CDR3 consists of 14 residues. The V end was cut by 3 bases, the J end by 4 bases, with 14 bases between. CDR1 is SGHRS, CDR2 YFSETQ, per germline. The CDR3 here is CASSSLGAGYEQYF. The CDR3 DNA is TGCGCCAGCAGCTCCCTGGGGGCAGGGTACGAGCAGTACTTC.